The next 31 T cell receptor beta chains were all read from a single sample in a study of blood T cell repertoires in COVID-19. Measured with immunoSEQ multiplex PCR; TCRdb has only the in-frame clones, and not every one. The data show approximately 50,000 clones, more than 70% seen once. The sample taken for sequencing was peripheral blood. The receptors stem from a man in his sixties with acute or convalescent COVID-19.

The V call is TRBV6-5, the J call TRBJ1-1; no reliable D call. This CDR3 has 10 amino acids. Trimming stripped 4 bases from V and 10 bases from J, with 7 bases between. In germline, CDR1 is MNHEY, CDR2 SVGAGI. The CDR3 DNA reads TGTGCCAGCAGTTTTCGGGGAGCTTTCTTT. Its translation is CASSFRGAFF.

The genes are TRBV4-1 and TRBJ1-3; D is possibly TRBD1 (5 bases). There are 15 residues in the CDR3. The V gene's germline CDR1 is MGHRA and CDR2 YSYEKL. Trimming shortened V by 4 bases and J by 4 bases, and 14 bases separated the two germline ends. CDR3: CASSRDSTAGNTIYF. The CDR3 DNA follows: TGCGCCAGCAGCCGAGACAGTACCGCCGGAAACACCATATATTTT.

The V and J genes are TRBV28 and TRBJ1-5, with TRBD1 matching over 8 bases. The CDR3 consists of 16 residues. Germline CDR1 and CDR2: MDHEN and SYDVKM. Losses at the gene ends were 7 bases for V and 2 bases for J; bases not matched to a gene: 10. The CDR3 loop reads CASTTLDRGRNQPQHF. The CDR3 nucleotides are TGTGCCAGCACCACCCTAGACAGGGGCCGCAATCAGCCCCAGCATTTT.

The V call is TRBV10-3, the J call TRBJ2-1, with 11 bases fitting TRBD2. CDR1 and CDR2 (germline): ENHRY, SYGVKD. The CDR3 is made up of 15 amino acids. J was trimmed by 3 bases and V by 6 bases; bases with no gene match: 4. The CDR3 is CAISTGLADYNEQFF. CDR3 coding DNA: TGTGCCATCAGCACGGGACTAGCGGACTACAATGAGCAGTTCTTC.

Only a few counts were recorded for this clone. The CDR3 region is CASSLSGQRYYEQYF. The CDR3 coding sequence is TGTGCCAGCAGTTTATCTGGACAGAGATACTACGAGCAGTACTTC. This chain joins TRBV28 and TRBJ2-7, with D possibly matching TRBD1 (6 bases). Trimming removed 1 base at V and 3 bases at J, with 13 bases between. The CDR3 runs 15 residues. Germline V lookup: CDR1 MDHEN, CDR2 SYDVKM.

Written as DNA, the CDR3 is TGTGCCAGCAGCCCCGGGGAAGGGCCTTACTACAATGAGCAGTTCTTC. As protein: CASSPGEGPYYNEQFF. This rearrangement joins TRBV4-2 to TRBJ2-1, with TRBD2 as a possible D gene (5 bases). Trimming took off 4 bases at V and 3 bases at J, with 16 bases between the two ends. Germline V gives CDR1 LGHNA, CDR2 YNFKEQ. The CDR3 sequence is 16 residues long.

The CDR3 DNA sequence: TGCGCCAGCAGCCAGGGAGGGCTTTCGGGACTAGCGGGAGTTAACGAGCAGTACTTC. As protein: CASSQGGLSGLAGVNEQYF. The J gene is TRBJ2-7, the V gene TRBV10-2; 14 positions match TRBD2. Germline V gene sequence: CDR1 WSHSY, CDR2 SAAADI. The CDR3 contains 19 residues. V was pared by 6 bases and J by 5 bases, with 18 bases of the junction left unmatched.

V gene TRBV5-1 combines with J gene TRBJ2-3, with 7 bases matching TRBD1. The J segment lost 0 bases and the V segment lost 4 bases, leaving 11 bases of the junction unmatched. CDR1 is SGHRS and CDR2 is YFSETQ in the germline V gene. The CDR3 contains 17 residues. In DNA form, the CDR3 reads TGCGCCAGCAGCCCAAACCCGACAGGGTCTAGCACAGATACGCAGTATTTT. This encodes CASSPNPTGSSTDTQYF.

This clone was counted only a few times. The chain has TRBV6-5 and TRBJ1-1; 7 bases agree with TRBD1. The CDR3 sequence is 13 residues long. Germline CDR1 MNHEY, CDR2 SVGAGI. Trimming removed 8 bases from V and 4 bases from J; junction bases left unmatched: 7. The CDR3 DNA follows: TGTGCCAGCTCTAGGGGGCGTGTCACTGAAGCTTTCTTT. Encoded protein: CASSRGRVTEAFF.

The table lists this clone with many counts. CDR3 residues: CASSPSDSLQPQHF. In nucleotides, the CDR3 is TGTGCCAGCAGCCCCTCGGACAGTTTACAGCCCCAGCATTTT. This chain joins TRBV27 and TRBJ1-5; tentative D call: TRBD1 (6 bases). From germline, CDR1 is MNHEY and CDR2 SMNVEV (reference sequence). The CDR3 is made up of 14 amino acids. The V end was cut by 6 bases, the J end by 7 bases, with 16 bases between.

CDR3 sequence: CASKARGNTDTQYF. CDR3 DNA: TGTGCCAGCAAAGCAAGAGGCAACACAGATACGCAGTATTTT. The J gene is TRBJ2-3, the V gene TRBV2; D uncertain. V shed 7 bases and J shed 2 bases, with 13 bases lying between them. Per germline, CDR1 SNHLY and CDR2 FYNNEI. The CDR3 consists of 14 residues.

This chain uses TRBV3-1 (or the pseudogene TRBV3-2) with TRBJ2-1; 9 bases fit TRBD2. CDR3 size: 17 residues. The germline gives CDR1 LGHDT, CDR2 YNNKEL (reference sequence). The ends lost 4 bases at V and 0 bases at J; junction bases unmatched: 7. CDR3 sequence reads: CASSRFSGGGSYNEQFF. CDR3 bases: TGTGCCAGCAGCCGATTTAGCGGGGGTGGCTCCTACAATGAGCAGTTCTTC.

The chain recombines TRBV6-5 with TRBJ1-2; 7 positions match TRBD1. The CDR3 length is 12 residues. Germline V lookup: CDR1 MNHEY, CDR2 SVGAGI. V gave up 11 bases and J gave up 2 bases; unmatched junction bases: 5. In DNA, the CDR3 is TGTGCCGGTAACAGGGGCAACTATGGCTACACCTTC. Amino acid sequence: CAGNRGNYGYTF.

This clone was observed a few times. The CDR3: CASRRTGRNTEAFF. The CDR3 DNA reads as TGTGCCAGCAGGAGGACAGGGCGGAACACTGAAGCTTTCTTT. The chain joins TRBV5-6 to TRBJ1-1; TRBD1 matches 8 bases. The CDR3 totals 14 residues. The trim removed 5 bases at V and 1 base at J, leaving 4 bases unmatched. CDR1 and CDR2 from the germline V gene are SGHDT and YYEEEE.

The chain joins TRBV6-1 to TRBJ2-7; 8 bases line up with TRBD1. V lost 4 bases to trimming and J lost 0 bases; unmatched junction nucleotides: 11. Per the germline V gene, CDR1 is MNHNS and CDR2 is SASEGT. CDR3 length: 17 amino acids. The CDR3 DNA is TGTGCCAGCAGTGTCTTATGGGGACAGGACCTCTCCTACGAGCAGTACTTC. This codes for CASSVLWGQDLSYEQYF.

The rearrangement uses TRBV28 and TRBJ2-4, with a weak D call TRBD1 (6 bases). There are 14 residues in the CDR3. The germline V gene has CDR1 MDHEN and CDR2 SYDVKM. V was pared by 5 bases and J by 6 bases, with 14 bases between. The CDR3 protein is CASSVQGRGNIQYF. The CDR3 region has the DNA TGTGCCAGCAGTGTACAGGGTCGAGGAAACATTCAGTACTTC.

The rearrangement links TRBV4-2 to TRBJ1-1; D not certain. With 0 bases removed from V and 3 bases from J, the gap between germline ends came to 5 bases. The CDR3 runs 13 residues. Germline loops: CDR1 LGHNA, CDR2 YNFKEQ. CDR3 region: CASSQDGDTEAFF. CDR3 bases: TGTGCCAGCAGCCAAGACGGGGACACTGAAGCTTTCTTT.

The rearrangement uses TRBV7-9 and TRBJ2-5, with TRBD1 matching 9 bases. With V trimmed by 4 bases and J by 2 bases, 8 bases remained unmatched. The CDR3 spans 16 residues. Germline assignment: CDR1 SEHNR and CDR2 FQNEAQ (reference sequence). The CDR3 loop is CASSSGGTGLQETQYF. CDR3 bases: TGTGCCAGCAGCTCGGGTGGGACAGGGTTACAAGAGACCCAGTACTTC.

Regarding this clone: Compared with germline, one end of the junction differs, possibly owing to a read error. This same CDR3 is encoded by further DNA sequences in the sample. The chain joins TRBV28 to TRBJ1-5, with 9 bases aligning to TRBD1. There are 15 residues in the CDR3. The V gene's germline CDR1 is MDHEN and CDR2 SYDVKM. The CDR3 loop is CASSPTGGANQPQHF. The CDR3 coding sequence is TGTGCCAGCAGTCCAACAGGGGGCGCGAATCAGCCTCAGCATTTT. The variable domain in full, completed from reference TRBV28 and TRBJ1-5, reads DVKVTQSSRYLVKRTGEKVFLECVQDMDHENMFWYRQDPGLGLRLIYFSYDVKMKEKGDIPEGYSVSREKKERFSLILESASTNQTSMYLCASSPTGGANQPQHFGDGTRLSIL.

The V gene is TRBV6-2 or TRBV6-3, the J gene TRBJ2-1, with D maybe TRBD2 (5 bases). Between the trimmed V and J ends, which lost 6 bases and 2 bases, there was a span of 11 bases. CDR3 length equals 14 residues. The germline gives CDR1 MNHEY, CDR2 SVGEGT. The CDR3 here is CASSPRAAYNEQFF. DNA of the CDR3: TGTGCCAGCAGCCCGAGGGCGGCCTACAATGAGCAGTTCTTC.

This clone was counted a single time. The rearrangement uses TRBV23-1 and TRBJ2-2; D remains ambiguous. TRBV23-1 is an open reading frame, and its role is uncertain. V was clipped by 1 base and J by 3 bases, with 6 bases between them. The CDR3 spans 14 residues. This chain's CDR3 is CASSQYSDTGELFF. Written as DNA, the CDR3 is TGCGCCAGCAGTCAATACTCCGACACCGGGGAGCTGTTTTTT.

V is TRBV7-9 and J is TRBJ1-1; no clear D gene. CDR3 length: 12 amino acids. Germline V CDR1 and CDR2: SEHNR, FQNEAQ (reference sequence). The V gene lost 1 base and the J gene lost 5 bases, with 5 bases spanning the gap. The CDR3 loop reads CASSLGRTEAFF. CDR3 DNA sequence: TGTGCCAGCAGCTTAGGTCGGACTGAAGCTTTCTTT.

The V and J genes are TRBV7-2 and TRBJ2-7, with 9 bases matching TRBD2. The CDR3 totals 15 residues. Losses at the gene ends were 3 bases for V and 3 bases for J; bases not matched to a gene: 6. Germline CDR1 is SGHTA and CDR2 is FQGNSA. The CDR3 here is CASSFSPSGDYEQYF. The CDR3 DNA reads TGTGCCAGCAGCTTTAGCCCTAGCGGGGACTACGAGCAGTACTTC.

This chain connects TRBV3-1 (or the pseudogene TRBV3-2) to TRBJ2-7, with no clear D. The CDR3 is made up of 14 amino acids. Per germline, CDR1 LGHDT and CDR2 YNNKEL (reference sequence). The V and J ends lost 3 bases and 1 base respectively, with 10 bases between them. The CDR3 sequence: CASSHATPSYEQYF. DNA for the CDR3: TGTGCCAGCAGCCACGCAACACCGTCCTACGAGCAGTACTTC.

The chain has TRBV2 and TRBJ1-2; 7 bases match TRBD1. This CDR3 is 14 amino acids long. Losses at the gene ends were 3 bases for V and 8 bases for J; bases not matched to a gene: 9. Per germline, CDR1 SNHLY and CDR2 FYNNEI. The chain's CDR3 is CASSDDREVKGYTF. The CDR3 DNA reads as TGTGCCAGCAGTGACGACAGGGAGGTGAAGGGCTACACCTTC.

This chain uses TRBV14 with TRBJ2-1; TRBD2 is a possible D gene (7 bases). Germline V gene data show CDR1 as SGHDN and CDR2 as FVKESK. V lost 0 bases and J 8 bases, leaving 17 bases between the germline ends. This CDR3 spans 16 amino acids. The CDR3 coding sequence is TGTGCCAGCAGCCAAGATCGCCGGTGGGGGGGCGATGAGCAGTTCTTC. This sequence encodes CASSQDRRWGGDEQFF.

This clone was seen once. V is TRBV5-4 and J is TRBJ2-3; TRBD1 matches 7 bases. CDR1 is SGHNT and CDR2 is YYREEE in the germline V gene (reference sequence). The CDR3 is made up of 16 amino acids. After removal of 5 bases from V and 0 bases from J, the junction contained 9 bases not matched to a gene. The DNA of the CDR3 is TGTGCCAGCAGAAACGGACAGGTAACGAGCACAGATACGCAGTATTTT. This encodes CASRNGQVTSTDTQYF.

The chain recombines TRBV28 with TRBJ2-7; TRBD2 might be the D (6 bases). The CDR3 loop spans 15 amino acids. Trimming cost V 1 base and J 2 bases, with 12 bases left between them. Germline lookup yields CDR1 MDHEN and CDR2 SYDVKM. CDR3 protein: CASSLYAGPAYEQYF. The CDR3 DNA sequence: TGTGCCAGCAGTTTATACGCGGGACCGGCCTACGAGCAGTACTTC.

The chain couples TRBV10-3 to TRBJ2-1; 9 bases are shared with TRBD2. The CDR3 loop spans 15 amino acids. From germline, CDR1 is ENHRY and CDR2 SYGVKD. Trimming took 4 bases from V and 6 from J; bases not matched to a gene: 7. For the CDR3, the DNA is TGTGCCATCAGTGCGGTGGCTAGCGGGGCCAATGAGCAGTTCTTC. This translates into CAISAVASGANEQFF.

V is TRBV2 and J is TRBJ2-5; 9 bases agree with TRBD2. Losses at the gene ends were 2 bases for V and 5 bases for J; bases not matched to a gene: 6. CDR1 and CDR2 (germline): SNHLY, FYNNEI. The CDR3 covers 15 residues. DNA of the CDR3: TGTGCCAGCAGTGAAATTCCAGCGGGAGGTGAGACCCAGTACTTC. It encodes CASSEIPAGGETQYF.

This clone was found a few times. The chain couples TRBV7-8 to TRBJ2-7; the match to TRBD1 covers 10 bases. The length of the CDR3 is 15 residues. The germline V gene encodes CDR1 SGHVS and CDR2 FQNEAQ. The junction had 6 bases not matched to a gene; V was cut back by 3 bases and J by 4 bases. The CDR3 protein is CASSLPGQGYYEQYF. The CDR3 nucleotides read TGTGCCAGCAGCTTGCCGGGACAGGGGTATTACGAGCAGTACTTC. The variable domain in full, completed from reference TRBV7-8 and TRBJ2-7, reads GAGVSQSPRYKVAKRGQDVALRCDPISGHVSLFWYQQALGQGPEFLTYFQNEAQLDKSGLPSDRFFAERPEGSVSTLKIQRTQQEDSAVYLCASSLPGQGYYEQYFGPGTRLTVT.